The clone carrying this TCR beta chain was recorded a few times. The CDR3 runs to 15 residues. Germline values: CDR1 SGHTS, CDR2 YDEGEE. Together with a sample-barcoded 5' primer, a J-beta primer mix was included in a second PCR lasting roughly 6 to 12 cycles. TCRdb reprocessed the 5' RACE reads with MiXCR, giving one entry per CDR3 protein. The table shows hundreds of thousands of distinct CDR3 sequences, with 20% to 25% occurring only once. This sample was included in a study of blood T cells in healthy people across ages. This receptor was obtained from a man in his 70s in good health. J is TRBJ2-5 and V is TRBV5-8; 9 bases match TRBD1. The last part of the DNA fits TRBJ2-1 better; the J call may be wrong. The specimen sequenced was blood. DNA for the CDR3: TGTGCCAGCAGCGACCGGGACAGGGCTCAAAATGAGCAGTTCTTC. Encoded protein: CASSDRDRAQNEQFF.